These 13 T cell receptor beta chains were all obtained from the same sample, sequenced in a study of a mutant IDH1 vaccine in newly diagnosed glioma. Noted time point: week 5, during vaccination. In every dose of vaccine, 300 ug of mutant IDH1 20-mer peptide was given alongside topical imiquimod. The table came from immunoSEQ multiplex PCR; TCRdb's copy has only in-frame clones and leaves some out. The sample lists 30,000 to 40,000 clones, 81% occurring once. These receptors have no identified antigens. The sample in question was PBMCs, obtained from a glioma patient whose treatment included an IDH1 peptide vaccine. The source of these receptors is a man aged 45-60 years with glioma.

The CDR3 loop is CAWSVSPYEQYF. The CDR3 region has the DNA TGTGCCTGGAGTGTCAGCCCCTACGAGCAGTACTTC. The chain has TRBV30 and TRBJ2-7; D unresolved. This CDR3 is 12 amino acids long. Trimming shortened V by 0 bases and J by 2 bases, and 5 bases separated the two germline ends. Germline CDR1 GTSNPN, CDR2 SVGIG (reference sequence).

Here the CDR3 reads CASRAGGWGQPQHF. The CDR3 DNA is TGTGCCAGCAGGGCAGGGGGATGGGGTCAGCCCCAGCATTTT. V is TRBV27 and J is TRBJ1-5; the match to TRBD1 covers 7 bases. In germline, CDR1 is MNHEY, CDR2 SMNVEV (reference sequence). This CDR3 spans 14 amino acids. J lost 6 bases, V lost 6 bases, and 8 bases had no gene match.

This clone was found once. The chain uses TRBV6-1 and TRBJ2-7, with 7 positions matching TRBD1. V was clipped by 10 bases and J by 0 bases; unmatched bases: 6. There are 13 residues in the CDR3. The germline V gene encodes CDR1 MNHNS and CDR2 SASEGT. The chain's CDR3 is CAIRDSDSYEQYF. For the CDR3, the DNA is TGTGCCATCCGGGACAGCGACTCCTACGAGCAGTACTTC.

This rearrangement joins TRBV7-2 to TRBJ2-2; D may be TRBD2 (6 bases). The germline gives CDR1 SGHTA, CDR2 FQGNSA. Trimming took off 1 base at V and 0 bases at J, with 6 bases between the two ends. The CDR3 consists of 15 residues. The CDR3 region is CASSLGGANTGELFF. Here the CDR3 DNA reads TGTGCCAGCAGCTTAGGGGGGGCGAACACCGGGGAGCTGTTTTTT.

This CDR3 is CASSSWGGRGYEQYF. The CDR3 bases are TGTGCCAGCAGTAGTTGGGGCGGGAGAGGGTACGAGCAGTACTTC. This chain uses TRBV6-5 with TRBJ2-7, with 7 bases aligning to TRBD2. Germline CDR1 and CDR2: MNHEY and SVGAGI. V lost 5 bases, J lost 4 bases, and 11 bases stayed unmatched. This CDR3 has 15 residues.

As DNA, the CDR3 is TGCGCCAGCAGGGAGGGCAGGGGGCCTAGCACAGATACGCAGTATTTT. Amino acid sequence: CASREGRGPSTDTQYF. This sequence joins TRBV5-1 and TRBJ2-3; TRBD1 matches 8 bases. Trimming at V came to 5 bases and at J to 0 bases, leaving 8 bases not matched to a gene. This CDR3 is 16 amino acids long. Germline CDR1 and CDR2: SGHRS and YFSETQ.

V gene TRBV19 combines with J gene TRBJ1-2, with D maybe TRBD1 (5 bases). The V gene lost 7 bases and the J gene lost 10 bases, with 13 bases spanning the gap. Germline V gives CDR1 LNHDA, CDR2 SQIVND (reference sequence). CDR3 length: 11 residues. CDR3 amino acids: CASTIGADYTF. The CDR3 DNA sequence: TGTGCCAGTACGATAGGGGCGGACTACACCTTC.

The chain links TRBV7-2 to TRBJ1-1, with a tentative D call TRBD1 (6 bases). The germline V and J ends were trimmed by 5 bases and 11 bases, with 21 bases remaining between them. The CDR3 loop spans 14 amino acids. Germline lookup yields CDR1 SGHTA and CDR2 FQGNSA. This CDR3 is CASSHREAMRHAFF. CDR3 nucleotide sequence: TGTGCCAGCAGCCACAGGGAGGCCATGAGGCACGCTTTCTTT.

The CDR3 DNA sequence: TGTGCCAGCAGTGAGCGGCCGATGAAGCAGTTCTTC. The encoded protein is CASSERPMKQFF. This rearrangement joins TRBV2 to TRBJ2-1, with no clear D. Germline V lookup: CDR1 SNHLY, CDR2 FYNNEI. The CDR3 contains 12 residues. V was clipped by 3 bases and J by 11 bases, with 11 bases between them. Together with reference TRBV2 and TRBJ2-1, the CDR3 gives the full variable domain: EPEVTQTPSHQVTQMGQEVILRCVPISNHLYFYWYRQILGQKVEFLVSFYNNEISEKSEIFDDQFSVERPDGSNFTLKIRSTKLEDSAMYFCASSERPMKQFFGPGTRLTVL.

The V gene is TRBV7-2, the J gene TRBJ2-7; no definite D call. CDR1 and CDR2 (germline): SGHTA, FQGNSA. This CDR3 region has 11 residues. Trimming left V 5 bases short and J 3 bases short, with 5 bases between. CDR3: CASSLNYEQYF. The DNA for the CDR3 is TGTGCCAGCAGCCTGAACTACGAGCAGTACTTC.

This clone was recorded once. The J gene is TRBJ2-5, the V gene TRBV6-1; 9 bases fit TRBD2. Germline trimming cut 7 bases from V and 4 bases from J; bases unmatched to any gene: 10. Germline-derived CDR1 and CDR2 are MNHNS and SASEGT. CDR3 length equals 15 residues. The CDR3 here is CASKGGGGAVETQYF. CDR3 DNA sequence: TGTGCCAGCAAGGGAGGCGGGGGGGCGGTAGAGACCCAGTACTTC.

V and J are TRBV5-1 and TRBJ1-1; no reliable D call. This CDR3 contains 14 residues. Germline V gene sequence: CDR1 SGHRS, CDR2 YFSETQ. V was cut by 4 bases and J by 5 bases, with 15 bases left in between. Written as DNA, the CDR3 is TGCGCCAGCAGCGGGCGGGGAGCCTCAACTGAAGCTTTCTTT. This translates into CASSGRGASTEAFF. Full variable domain (remainder filled in from reference TRBV5-1 and TRBJ1-1): KAGVTQTPRYLIKTRGQQVTLSCSPISGHRSVSWYQQTPGQGLQFLFEYFSETQRNKGNFPGRFSGRQFSNSRSEMNVSTLELGDSALYLCASSGRGASTEAFFGQGTRLTVV.

This chain links TRBV2 with TRBJ1-2, with D possibly matching TRBD1 (5 bases). CDR1 and CDR2 (germline): SNHLY, FYNNEI. CDR3 length equals 13 residues. V lost 10 bases and J lost 7, with 19 bases in between. DNA for the CDR3: TGTGCCACCCCAGGTGATGGGGCAGGTGGCTACACCTTC. Residues: CATPGDGAGGYTF.